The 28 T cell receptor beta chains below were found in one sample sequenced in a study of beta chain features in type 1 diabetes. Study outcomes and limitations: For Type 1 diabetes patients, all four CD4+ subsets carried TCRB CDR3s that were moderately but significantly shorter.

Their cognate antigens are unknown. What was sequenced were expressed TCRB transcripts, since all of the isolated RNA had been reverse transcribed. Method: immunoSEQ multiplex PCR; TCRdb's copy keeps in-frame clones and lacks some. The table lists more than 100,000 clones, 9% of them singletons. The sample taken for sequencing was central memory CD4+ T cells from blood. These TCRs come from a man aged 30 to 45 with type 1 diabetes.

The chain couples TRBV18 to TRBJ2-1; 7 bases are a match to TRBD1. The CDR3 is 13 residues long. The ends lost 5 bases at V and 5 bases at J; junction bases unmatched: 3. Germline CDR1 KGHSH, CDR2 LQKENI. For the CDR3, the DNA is TGTGCCAGCTCAGCCACAGGGGACAATGAGCAGTTCTTC. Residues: CASSATGDNEQFF.

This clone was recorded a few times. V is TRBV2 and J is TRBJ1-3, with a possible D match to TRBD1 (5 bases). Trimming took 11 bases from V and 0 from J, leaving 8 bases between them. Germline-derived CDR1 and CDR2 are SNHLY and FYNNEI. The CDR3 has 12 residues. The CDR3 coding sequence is TGTGCCGGACACGTCTCTGGAAACACCATATATTTT. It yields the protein CAGHVSGNTIYF. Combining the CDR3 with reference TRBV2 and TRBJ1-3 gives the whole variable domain EPEVTQTPSHQVTQMGQEVILRCVPISNHLYFYWYRQILGQKVEFLVSFYNNEISEKSEIFDDQFSVERPDGSNFTLKIRSTKLEDSAMYFCAGHVSGNTIYFGEGSWLTVV.

CDR3 protein: CAWRTAGGDTQYF. The CDR3 DNA is TGTGCCTGGAGAACGGCTGGGGGGGATACGCAGTATTTT. The V call is TRBV30, the J call TRBJ2-3; TRBD2 might be the D (6 bases). The CDR3 length is 13 residues. V lost 3 bases to trimming and J lost 6 bases, with 13 bases between them. CDR1 and CDR2 (germline): GTSNPN, SVGIG (reference sequence).

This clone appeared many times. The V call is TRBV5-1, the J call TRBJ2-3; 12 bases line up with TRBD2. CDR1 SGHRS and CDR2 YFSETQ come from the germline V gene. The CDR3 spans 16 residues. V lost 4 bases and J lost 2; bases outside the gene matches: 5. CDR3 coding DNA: TGCGCCAGCAGCCTAGGACTAGCGGGGAACACAGATACGCAGTATTTT. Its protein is CASSLGLAGNTDTQYF.

CDR3 amino acids: CASSFSGNVLTF. DNA for the CDR3: TGTGCCAGCAGCTTCTCCGGCAACGTCCTGACTTTC. This chain connects TRBV5-5 to TRBJ2-6; D is undetermined. Germline CDR1 reads SGHKS; CDR2 reads YYEKEE (reference sequence). The CDR3 length is 12 residues. V lost 2 bases, J lost 9 bases, and 6 bases lay in between.

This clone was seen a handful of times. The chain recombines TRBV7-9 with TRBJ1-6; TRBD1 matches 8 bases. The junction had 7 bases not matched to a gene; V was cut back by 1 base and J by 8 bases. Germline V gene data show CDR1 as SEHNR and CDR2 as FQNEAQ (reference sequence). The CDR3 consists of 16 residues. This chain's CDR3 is CASSLGQGRVHSPLHF. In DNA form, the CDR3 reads TGTGCCAGCAGCTTAGGACAGGGGCGAGTCCATTCACCCCTCCACTTT.

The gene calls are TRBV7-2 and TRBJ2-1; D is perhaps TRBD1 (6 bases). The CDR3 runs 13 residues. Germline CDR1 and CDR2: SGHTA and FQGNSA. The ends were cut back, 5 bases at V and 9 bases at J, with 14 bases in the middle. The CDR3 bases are TGTGCCAGCAGCCCACGGTGGGGGCCTGAGCAGTTCTTC. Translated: CASSPRWGPEQFF.

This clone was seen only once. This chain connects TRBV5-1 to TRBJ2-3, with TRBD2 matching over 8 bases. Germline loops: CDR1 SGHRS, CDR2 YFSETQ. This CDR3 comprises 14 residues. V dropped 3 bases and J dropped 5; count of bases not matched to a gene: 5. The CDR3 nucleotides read TGCGCCAGCAGCTCCGGGACTAGATTAGATACGCAGTATTTT. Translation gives CASSSGTRLDTQYF.

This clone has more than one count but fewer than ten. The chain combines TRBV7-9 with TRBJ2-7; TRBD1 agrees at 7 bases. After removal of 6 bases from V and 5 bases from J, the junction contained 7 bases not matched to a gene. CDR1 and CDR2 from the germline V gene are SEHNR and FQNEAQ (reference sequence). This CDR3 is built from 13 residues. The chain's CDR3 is CASRRQGSDEQYF. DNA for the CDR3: TGTGCCAGCAGGCGACAGGGATCCGACGAGCAGTACTTC.

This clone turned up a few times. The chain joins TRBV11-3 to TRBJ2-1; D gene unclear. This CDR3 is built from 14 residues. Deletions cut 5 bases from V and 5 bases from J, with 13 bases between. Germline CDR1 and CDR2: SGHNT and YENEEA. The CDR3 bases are TGTGCCAGCAGCAAAAATGCGGTCAACAATGAGCAGTTCTTC. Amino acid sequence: CASSKNAVNNEQFF.

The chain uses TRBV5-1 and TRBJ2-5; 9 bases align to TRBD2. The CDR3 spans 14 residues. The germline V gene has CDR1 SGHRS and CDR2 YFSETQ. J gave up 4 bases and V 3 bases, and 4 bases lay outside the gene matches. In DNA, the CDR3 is TGCGCCAGCAGCTATGATAGCGGGGGAGAGACCCAGTACTTC. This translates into CASSYDSGGETQYF.

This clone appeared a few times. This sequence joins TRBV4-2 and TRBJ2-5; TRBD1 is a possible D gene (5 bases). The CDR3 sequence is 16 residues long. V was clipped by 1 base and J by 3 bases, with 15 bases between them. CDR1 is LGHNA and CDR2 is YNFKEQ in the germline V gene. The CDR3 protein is CASSQGPQGGEETQYF. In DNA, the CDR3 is TGTGCCAGCAGCCAAGGTCCGCAGGGTGGGGAAGAGACCCAGTACTTC.

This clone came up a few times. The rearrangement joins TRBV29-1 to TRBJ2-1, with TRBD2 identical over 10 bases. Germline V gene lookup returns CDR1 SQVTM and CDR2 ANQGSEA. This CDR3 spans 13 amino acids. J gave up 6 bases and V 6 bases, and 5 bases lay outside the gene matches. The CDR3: CSVSGGAANEQFF. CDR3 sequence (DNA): TGCAGCGTGAGCGGGGGGGCCGCCAATGAGCAGTTCTTC.

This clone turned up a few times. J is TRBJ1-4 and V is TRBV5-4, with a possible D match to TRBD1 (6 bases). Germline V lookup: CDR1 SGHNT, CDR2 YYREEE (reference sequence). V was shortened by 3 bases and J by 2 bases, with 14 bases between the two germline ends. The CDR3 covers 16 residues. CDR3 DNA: TGTGCCAGCAGCTACGGACCAGGGGCCACTAATGAAAAACTGTTTTTT. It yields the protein CASSYGPGATNEKLFF.

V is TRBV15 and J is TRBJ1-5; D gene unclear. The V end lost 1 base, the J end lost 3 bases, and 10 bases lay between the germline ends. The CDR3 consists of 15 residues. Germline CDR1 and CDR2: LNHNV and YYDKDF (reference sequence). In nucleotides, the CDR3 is TGTGCCACCAGCAGAGCGACTGATTACAATCAGCCCCAGCATTTT. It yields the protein CATSRATDYNQPQHF.

The CDR3 loop reads CASSLYRGSGNTIYF. CDR3 DNA sequence: TGTGCCAGCAGTTTATACAGGGGCTCTGGAAACACCATATATTTT. The chain couples TRBV28 to TRBJ1-3; TRBD1 matches at 7 bases. Germline loops: CDR1 MDHEN, CDR2 SYDVKM. CDR3 size: 15 residues. The trim removed 1 base at V and 0 bases at J, leaving 0 bases unmatched.

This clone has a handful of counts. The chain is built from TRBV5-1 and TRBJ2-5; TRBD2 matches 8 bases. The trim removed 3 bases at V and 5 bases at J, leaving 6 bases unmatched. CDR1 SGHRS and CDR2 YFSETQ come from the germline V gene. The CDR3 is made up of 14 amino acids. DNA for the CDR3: TGCGCCAGCAGCTCTGGGACTAGTAAGGAGACCCAGTACTTC. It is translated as CASSSGTSKETQYF.

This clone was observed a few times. Written as DNA, the CDR3 is TGTGCCAGCAGCACGGGACAGGGTGGCTACACCTTC. It codes for CASSTGQGGYTF. This sequence joins TRBV9 and TRBJ1-2; 9 bases are a match to TRBD1. After removal of 4 bases from V and 7 bases from J, the junction contained 2 bases not matched to a gene. The CDR3 spans 12 residues. The germline gives CDR1 SGDLS, CDR2 YYNGEE.

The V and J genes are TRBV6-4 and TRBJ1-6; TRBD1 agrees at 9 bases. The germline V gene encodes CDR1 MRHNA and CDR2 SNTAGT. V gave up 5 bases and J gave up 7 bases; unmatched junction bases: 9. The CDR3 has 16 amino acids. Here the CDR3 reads CASSWTGQGGNSPLHF. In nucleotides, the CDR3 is TGTGCCAGCAGTTGGACGGGACAGGGTGGAAATTCACCCCTCCACTTT.

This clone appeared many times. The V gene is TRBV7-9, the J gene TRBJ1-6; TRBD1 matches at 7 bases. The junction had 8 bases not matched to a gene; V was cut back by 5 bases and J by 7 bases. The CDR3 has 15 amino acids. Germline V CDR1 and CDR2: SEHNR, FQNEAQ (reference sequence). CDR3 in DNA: TGTGCCAGCAGCCTCACCCAGGGGGAAAATTCACCCCTCCACTTT. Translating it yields CASSLTQGENSPLHF.

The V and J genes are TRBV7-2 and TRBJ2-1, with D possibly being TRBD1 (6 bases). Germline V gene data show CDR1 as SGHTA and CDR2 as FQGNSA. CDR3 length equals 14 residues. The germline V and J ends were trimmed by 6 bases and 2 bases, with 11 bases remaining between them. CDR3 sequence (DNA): TGTGCCAGCAGTAAAGGGGGAACCTACAATGAGCAGTTCTTC. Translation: CASSKGGTYNEQFF.

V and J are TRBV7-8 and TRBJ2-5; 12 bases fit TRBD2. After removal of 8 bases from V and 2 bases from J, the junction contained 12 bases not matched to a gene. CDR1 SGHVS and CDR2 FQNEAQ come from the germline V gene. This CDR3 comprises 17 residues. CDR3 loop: CASGHTWTSGKQETQYF. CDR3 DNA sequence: TGTGCCAGCGGACATACCTGGACTAGCGGGAAACAAGAGACCCAGTACTTC.

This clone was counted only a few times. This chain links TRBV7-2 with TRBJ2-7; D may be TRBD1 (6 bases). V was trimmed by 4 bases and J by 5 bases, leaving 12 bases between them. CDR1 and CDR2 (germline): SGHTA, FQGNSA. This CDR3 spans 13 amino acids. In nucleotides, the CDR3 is TGTGCCAGCAGCTCAGCAGGGGTTGACGAGCAGTACTTC. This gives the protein CASSSAGVDEQYF.

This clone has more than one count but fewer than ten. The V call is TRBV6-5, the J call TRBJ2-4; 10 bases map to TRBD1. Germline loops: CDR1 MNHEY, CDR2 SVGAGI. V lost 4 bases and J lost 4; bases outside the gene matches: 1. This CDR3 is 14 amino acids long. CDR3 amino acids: CASSWGQGKNIQYF. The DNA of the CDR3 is TGTGCCAGCAGTTGGGGACAGGGGAAAAACATTCAGTACTTC.

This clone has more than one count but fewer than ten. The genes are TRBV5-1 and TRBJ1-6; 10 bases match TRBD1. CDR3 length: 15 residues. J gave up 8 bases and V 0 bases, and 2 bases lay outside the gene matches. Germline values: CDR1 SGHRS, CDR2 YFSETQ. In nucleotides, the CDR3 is TGCGCCAGCAGCTTGGAGGGACAGGGGCATTCACCCCTCCACTTT. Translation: CASSLEGQGHSPLHF.

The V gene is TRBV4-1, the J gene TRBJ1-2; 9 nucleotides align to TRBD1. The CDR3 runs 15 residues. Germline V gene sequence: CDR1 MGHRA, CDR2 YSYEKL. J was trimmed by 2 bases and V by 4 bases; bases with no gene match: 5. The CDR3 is CASSLGQGTNYGYTF. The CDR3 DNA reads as TGCGCCAGCAGCCTCGGACAGGGGACCAACTATGGCTACACCTTC.

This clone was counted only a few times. CDR3 protein: CASSPPYIGELFF. Written as DNA, the CDR3 is TGTGCCAGCTCACCACCGTACATCGGGGAGCTGTTTTTT. The V call is TRBV18, the J call TRBJ2-2; D gene ambiguous. This CDR3 has 13 residues. Germline V lookup: CDR1 KGHSH, CDR2 LQKENI. V lost 0 bases, J lost 7 bases, and 6 bases lay in between.

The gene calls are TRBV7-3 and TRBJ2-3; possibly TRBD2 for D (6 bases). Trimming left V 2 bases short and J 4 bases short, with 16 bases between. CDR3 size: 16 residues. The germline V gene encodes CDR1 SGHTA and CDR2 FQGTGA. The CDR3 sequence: CASSLGRLVIADTQYF. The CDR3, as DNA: TGTGCCAGCAGCTTAGGGAGACTAGTGATAGCAGATACGCAGTATTTT.